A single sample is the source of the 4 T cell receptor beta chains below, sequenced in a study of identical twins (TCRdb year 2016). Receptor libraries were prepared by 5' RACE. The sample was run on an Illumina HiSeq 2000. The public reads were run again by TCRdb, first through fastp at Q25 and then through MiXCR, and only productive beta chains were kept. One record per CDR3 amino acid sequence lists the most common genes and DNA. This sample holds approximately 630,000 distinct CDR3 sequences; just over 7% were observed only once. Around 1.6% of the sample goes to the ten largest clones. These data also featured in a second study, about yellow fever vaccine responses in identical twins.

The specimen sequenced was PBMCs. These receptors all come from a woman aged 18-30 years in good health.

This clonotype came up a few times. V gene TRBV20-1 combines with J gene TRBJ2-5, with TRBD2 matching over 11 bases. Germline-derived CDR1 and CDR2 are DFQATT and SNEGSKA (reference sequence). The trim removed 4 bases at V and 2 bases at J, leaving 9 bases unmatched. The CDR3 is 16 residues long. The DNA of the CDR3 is TGCAGTGCTAACCCGACTAGCGGGGTTAGTCAAGAGACCCAGTACTTC. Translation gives CSANPTSGVSQETQYF.

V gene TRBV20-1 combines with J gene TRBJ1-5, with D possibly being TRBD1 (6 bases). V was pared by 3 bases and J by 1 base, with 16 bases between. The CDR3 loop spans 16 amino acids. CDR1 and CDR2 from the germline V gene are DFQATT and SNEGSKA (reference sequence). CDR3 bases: TGCAGTGCTAGGCCCCTGGGGGGCTTAAGCAATCAGCCCCAGCATTTT. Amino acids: CSARPLGGLSNQPQHF.

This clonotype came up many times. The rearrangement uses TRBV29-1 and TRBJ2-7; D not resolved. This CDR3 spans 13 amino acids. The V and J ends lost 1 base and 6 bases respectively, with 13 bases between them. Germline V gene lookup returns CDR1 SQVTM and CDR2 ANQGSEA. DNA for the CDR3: TGCAGCGTTGAAGTAAAGGTGTTGTGCGAGCAGTACGTC. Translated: CSVEVKVLCEQYV.

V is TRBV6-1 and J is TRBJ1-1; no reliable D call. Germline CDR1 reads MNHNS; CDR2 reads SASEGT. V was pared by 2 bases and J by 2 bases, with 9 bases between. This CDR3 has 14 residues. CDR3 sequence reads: CASSEFTANTEAFF. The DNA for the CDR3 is TGTGCCAGCAGTGAATTCACCGCTAACACTGAAGCTTTCTTT.